This TCR beta chain was obtained from a study of T cell responses to AZD1222 COVID-19 vaccine. Study-wide context: Doses given second, at about 4 or about 12 weeks, were pooled. The study's findings and limits: Regions left unmutated in variants are reportedly the target of nearly half of spike-specific TCRs. Spike-specific TCR breadth and depth were elevated following two AZD1222 doses.

The protocol was immunoSEQ multiplex PCR, while the TCRdb copy is restricted to in-frame clones and leaves out a portion. The table has 55,000 to 75,000 clones, 85% seen once. The CDR3 has 15 residues. Germline V gene lookup returns CDR1 SGDLS and CDR2 YYNGEE. J lost 8 bases, V lost 0 bases, and 8 bases had no gene match. Regarding this clone: The antigen is unknown.

Specimen: peripheral blood, collected on day 0 of AZD1222 vaccination. This rearrangement joins TRBV9 to TRBJ1-2, with TRBD1 identical over 9 bases. This sequence originates from an adult in good health. The CDR3 sequence is CASSVERTGAEGYTF. CDR3 sequence (DNA): TGTGCCAGCAGCGTAGAGAGGACAGGGGCTGAGGGCTACACCTTC.